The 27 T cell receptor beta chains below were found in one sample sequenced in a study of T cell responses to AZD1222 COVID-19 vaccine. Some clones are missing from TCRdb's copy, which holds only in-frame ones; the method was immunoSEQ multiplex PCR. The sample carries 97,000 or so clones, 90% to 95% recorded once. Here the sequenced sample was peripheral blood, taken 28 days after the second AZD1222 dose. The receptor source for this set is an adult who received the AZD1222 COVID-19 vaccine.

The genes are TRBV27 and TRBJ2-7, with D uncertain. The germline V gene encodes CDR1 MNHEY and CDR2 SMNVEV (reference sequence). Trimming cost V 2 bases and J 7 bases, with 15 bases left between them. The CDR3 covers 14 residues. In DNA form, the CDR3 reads TGTGCCAGCAGTTTAACCCGGTTCATGAGGGAGCAGTACTTC. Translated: CASSLTRFMREQYF.

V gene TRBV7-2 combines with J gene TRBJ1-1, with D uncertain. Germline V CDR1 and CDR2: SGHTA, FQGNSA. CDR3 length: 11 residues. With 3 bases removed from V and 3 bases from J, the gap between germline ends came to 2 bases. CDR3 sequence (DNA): TGTGCCAGCAGCTTTTACACTGAAGCTTTCTTT. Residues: CASSFYTEAFF.

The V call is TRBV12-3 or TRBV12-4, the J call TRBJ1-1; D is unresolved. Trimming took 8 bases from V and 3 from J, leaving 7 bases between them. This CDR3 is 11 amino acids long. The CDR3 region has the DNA TGTGCCAGCTTTGTGGACACTGAAGCTTTCTTT. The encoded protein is CASFVDTEAFF.

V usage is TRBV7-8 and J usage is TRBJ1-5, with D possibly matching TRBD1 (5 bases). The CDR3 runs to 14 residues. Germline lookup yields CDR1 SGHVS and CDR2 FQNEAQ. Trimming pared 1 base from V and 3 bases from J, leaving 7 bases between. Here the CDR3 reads CASSLGQNNQPQHF. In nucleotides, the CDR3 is TGTGCCAGCAGCTTAGGACAGAACAATCAGCCCCAGCATTTT.

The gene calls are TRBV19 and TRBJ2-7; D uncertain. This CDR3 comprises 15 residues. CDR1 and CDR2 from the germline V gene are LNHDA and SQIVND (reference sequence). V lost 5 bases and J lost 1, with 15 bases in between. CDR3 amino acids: CASSFSLRYSYEQYF. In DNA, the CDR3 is TGTGCCAGTAGTTTTTCCCTTCGGTATTCCTACGAGCAGTACTTC. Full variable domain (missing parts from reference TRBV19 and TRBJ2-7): DGGITQSPKYLFRKEGQNVTLSCEQNLNHDAMYWYRQDPGQGLRLIYYSQIVNDFQKGDIAEGYSVSREKKESFPLTVTSAQKNPTAFYLCASSFSLRYSYEQYFGPGTRLTVT.

The CDR3 spells CASSPRAGPHEQFF. CDR3 bases: TGTGCCAGCAGCCCCAGGGCCGGACCCCATGAGCAGTTCTTC. The J gene is TRBJ2-1, the V gene TRBV6-2 or TRBV6-3; D may be TRBD1 (5 bases). Germline lookup yields CDR1 MNHEY and CDR2 SVGEGT. CDR3 length equals 14 residues. The ends were cut back, 6 bases at V and 8 bases at J, with 17 bases in the middle.

The CDR3 DNA follows: TGTGCCAGCAGCCCTTTAGAGAGAACCCTACAAGAGACCCAGTACTTC. Translation gives CASSPLERTLQETQYF. The chain carries TRBV4-2 and TRBJ2-5; D unclear. The germline V gene has CDR1 LGHNA and CDR2 YNFKEQ. The CDR3 has 16 residues. V gave up 4 bases and J gave up 2 bases, with 17 bases separating them.

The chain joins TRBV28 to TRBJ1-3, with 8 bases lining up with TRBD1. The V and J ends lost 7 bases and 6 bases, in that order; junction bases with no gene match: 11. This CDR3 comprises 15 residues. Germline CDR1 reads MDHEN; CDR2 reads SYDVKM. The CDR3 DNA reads TGTGCCAGCAACTCTCCCGGGACAGGATTAAACACCATATATTTT. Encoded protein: CASNSPGTGLNTIYF.

The CDR3 here is CASRGAGAYNEQFF. CDR3 DNA: TGTGCCAGCAGGGGGGCAGGGGCCTACAATGAGCAGTTCTTC. The chain links TRBV11-1 to TRBJ2-1; D is possibly TRBD1 (6 bases). This CDR3 comprises 14 residues. V lost 6 bases, J lost 2 bases, and 11 bases lay in between. The germline gives CDR1 SGHAT, CDR2 FQDESV (reference sequence).

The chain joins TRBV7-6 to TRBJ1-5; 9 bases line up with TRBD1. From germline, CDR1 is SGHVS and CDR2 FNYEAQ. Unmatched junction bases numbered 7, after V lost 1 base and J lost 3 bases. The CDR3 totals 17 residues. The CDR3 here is CASSLGTGQGINQPQHF. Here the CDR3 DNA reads TGTGCCAGCAGCTTAGGAACGGGACAGGGAATCAATCAGCCCCAGCATTTT.

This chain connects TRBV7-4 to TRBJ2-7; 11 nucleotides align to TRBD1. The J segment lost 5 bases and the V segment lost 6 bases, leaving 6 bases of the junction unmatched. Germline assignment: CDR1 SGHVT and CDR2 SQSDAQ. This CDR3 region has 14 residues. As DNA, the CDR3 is TGTGCCAGCAGTTGGACAGGGGGCTGTCACGAGCAGTACTTC. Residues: CASSWTGGCHEQYF.

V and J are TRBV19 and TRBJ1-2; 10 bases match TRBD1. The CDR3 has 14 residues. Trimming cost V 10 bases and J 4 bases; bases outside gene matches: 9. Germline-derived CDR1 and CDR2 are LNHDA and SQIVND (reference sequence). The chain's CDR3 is CATHLGQGGYGYTF. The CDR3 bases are TGTGCCACCCACCTCGGACAGGGGGGCTATGGCTACACCTTC.

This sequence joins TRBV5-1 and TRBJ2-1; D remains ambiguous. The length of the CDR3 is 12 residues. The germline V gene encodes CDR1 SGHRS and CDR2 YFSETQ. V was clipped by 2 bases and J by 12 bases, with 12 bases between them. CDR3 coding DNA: TGCGCCAGCAGCTTTGATCTTTCGGGGCAGTTCTTC. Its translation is CASSFDLSGQFF. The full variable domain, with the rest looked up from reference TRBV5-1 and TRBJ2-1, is KAGVTQTPRYLIKTRGQQVTLSCSPISGHRSVSWYQQTPGQGLQFLFEYFSETQRNKGNFPGRFSGRQFSNSRSEMNVSTLELGDSALYLCASSFDLSGQFFGPGTRLTVL.

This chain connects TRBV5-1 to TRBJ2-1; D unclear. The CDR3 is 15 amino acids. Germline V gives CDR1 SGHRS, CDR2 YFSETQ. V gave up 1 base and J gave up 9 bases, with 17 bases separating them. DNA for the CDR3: TGCGCCAGCAGCTTGAAACCTCCCAACACTGGTGAGCAGTTCTTC. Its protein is CASSLKPPNTGEQFF.

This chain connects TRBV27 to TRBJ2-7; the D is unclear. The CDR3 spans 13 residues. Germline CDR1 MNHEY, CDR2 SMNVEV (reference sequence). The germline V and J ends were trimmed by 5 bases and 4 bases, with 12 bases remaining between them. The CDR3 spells CASSPLTRYEQYF. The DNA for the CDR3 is TGTGCCAGCAGTCCCTTGACGAGATACGAGCAGTACTTC.

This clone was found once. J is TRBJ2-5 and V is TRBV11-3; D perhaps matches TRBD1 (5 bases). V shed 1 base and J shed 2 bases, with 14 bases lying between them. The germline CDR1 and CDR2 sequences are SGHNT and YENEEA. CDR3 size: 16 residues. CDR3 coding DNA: TGTGCCAGCAGCTTAGGAAGGGGAACAGGACAAGAGACCCAGTACTTC. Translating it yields CASSLGRGTGQETQYF.

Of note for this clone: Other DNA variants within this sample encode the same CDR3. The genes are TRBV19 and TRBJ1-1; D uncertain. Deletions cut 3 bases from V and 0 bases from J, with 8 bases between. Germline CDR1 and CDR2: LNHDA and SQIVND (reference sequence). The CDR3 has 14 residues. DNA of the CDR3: TGTGCCAGTAGTATGACGGGGTTGAACACTGAAGCTTTCTTT. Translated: CASSMTGLNTEAFF.

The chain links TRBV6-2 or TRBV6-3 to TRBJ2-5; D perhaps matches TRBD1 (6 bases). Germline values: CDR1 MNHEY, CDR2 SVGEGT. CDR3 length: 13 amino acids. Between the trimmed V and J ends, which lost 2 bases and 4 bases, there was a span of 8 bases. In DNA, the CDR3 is TGTGCCAGCAGTTACCGGGACATAGAGACCCAGTACTTC. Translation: CASSYRDIETQYF.

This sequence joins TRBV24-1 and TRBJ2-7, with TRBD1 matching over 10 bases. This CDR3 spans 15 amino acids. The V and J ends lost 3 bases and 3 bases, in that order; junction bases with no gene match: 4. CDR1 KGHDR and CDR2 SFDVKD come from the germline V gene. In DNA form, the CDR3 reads TGTGCCACCAGTGATCCCCGGACAGGGGGCTACGAGCAGTACTTC. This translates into CATSDPRTGGYEQYF.

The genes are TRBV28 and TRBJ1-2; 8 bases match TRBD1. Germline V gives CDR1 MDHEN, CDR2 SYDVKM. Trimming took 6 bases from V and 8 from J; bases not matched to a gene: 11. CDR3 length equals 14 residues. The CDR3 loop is CASSQTGGGQGYTF. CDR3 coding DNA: TGTGCCAGCAGCCAAACAGGGGGAGGGCAGGGCTACACCTTC.

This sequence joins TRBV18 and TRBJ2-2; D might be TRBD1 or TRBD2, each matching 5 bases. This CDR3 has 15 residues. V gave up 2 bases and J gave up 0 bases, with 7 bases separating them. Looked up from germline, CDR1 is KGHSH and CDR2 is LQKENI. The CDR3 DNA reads TGTGCCAGCTCACCAATGGGGGCGAACACCGGGGAGCTGTTTTTT. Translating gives CASSPMGANTGELFF.

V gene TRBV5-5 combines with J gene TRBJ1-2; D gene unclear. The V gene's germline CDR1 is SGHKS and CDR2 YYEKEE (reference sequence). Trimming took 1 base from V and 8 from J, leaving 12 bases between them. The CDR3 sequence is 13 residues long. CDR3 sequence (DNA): TGTGCCAGCAGCTTGCGAAGGGAATCAGGCTACACCTTC. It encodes CASSLRRESGYTF.

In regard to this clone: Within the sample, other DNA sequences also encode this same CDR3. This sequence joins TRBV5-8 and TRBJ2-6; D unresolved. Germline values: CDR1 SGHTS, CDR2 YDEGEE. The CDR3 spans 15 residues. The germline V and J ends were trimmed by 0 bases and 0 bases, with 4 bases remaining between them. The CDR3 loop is CASSLGSSGANVLTF. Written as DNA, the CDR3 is TGTGCCAGCAGCTTGGGGTCCTCTGGGGCCAACGTCCTGACTTTC.

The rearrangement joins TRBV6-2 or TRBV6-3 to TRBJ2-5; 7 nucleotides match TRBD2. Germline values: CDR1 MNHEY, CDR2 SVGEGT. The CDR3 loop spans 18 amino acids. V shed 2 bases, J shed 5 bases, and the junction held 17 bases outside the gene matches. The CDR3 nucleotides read TGTGCCAGCAGTTACCCTAGGCTAGCGGCCAGAAATAGGGAGACCCAGTACTTC. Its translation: CASSYPRLAARNRETQYF.

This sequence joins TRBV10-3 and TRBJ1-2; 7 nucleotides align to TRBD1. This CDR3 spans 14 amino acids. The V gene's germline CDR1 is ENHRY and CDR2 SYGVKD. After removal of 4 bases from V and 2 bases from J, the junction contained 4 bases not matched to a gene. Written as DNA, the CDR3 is TGTGCCATCAGTGCCGGACAGGAGAACTATGGCTACACCTTC. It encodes CAISAGQENYGYTF.

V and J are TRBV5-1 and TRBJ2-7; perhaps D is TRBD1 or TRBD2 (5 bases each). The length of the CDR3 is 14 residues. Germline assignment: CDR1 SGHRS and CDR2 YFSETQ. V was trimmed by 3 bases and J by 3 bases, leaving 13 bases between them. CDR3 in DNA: TGCGCCAGCAGCTGGGGGACGCGGGTCTACGAGCAGTACTTC. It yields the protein CASSWGTRVYEQYF. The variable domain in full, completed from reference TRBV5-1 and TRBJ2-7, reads KAGVTQTPRYLIKTRGQQVTLSCSPISGHRSVSWYQQTPGQGLQFLFEYFSETQRNKGNFPGRFSGRQFSNSRSEMNVSTLELGDSALYLCASSWGTRVYEQYFGPGTRLTVT.

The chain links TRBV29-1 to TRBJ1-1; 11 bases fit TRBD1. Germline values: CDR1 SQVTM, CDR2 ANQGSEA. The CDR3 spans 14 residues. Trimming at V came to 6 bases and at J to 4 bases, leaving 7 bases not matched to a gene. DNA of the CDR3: TGCAGCGTCCCCGGACAGGGGGCTCGCACTGAAGCTTTCTTT. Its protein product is CSVPGQGARTEAFF.